The 15 T cell receptor beta chains reported below all come from one sample, sequenced in a study of response to subunit inactivated influenza vaccine. A single record per CDR3 protein comes from TCRdb applying MiXCR to the RT-PCR reads. The sample lists roughly 700,000 distinct CDR3 sequences; about 15% were seen once. Sequenced here: PBMCs from blood, sampled about 14 days before vaccination. The source of these receptors is a man aged 45-65 years who received an inactivated influenza vaccine.

Details on this clonotype: This clone may be a read error of a much larger clone one base away. The V and J genes are TRBV6-5 and TRBJ2-2; tentatively, D is TRBD2 (6 bases). The germline V gene encodes CDR1 MNHEY and CDR2 SVGAGI. The V end lost 4 bases, the J end lost 7 bases, and 13 bases lay between the germline ends. The CDR3 is 14 residues long. The CDR3 bases are TGTGCCAGCAGTTGCTCGTGGGGAGGCGGGGAGCTGTTTTTT. Amino acids: CASSCSWGGGELFF.

This clonotype turned up a few times. This chain's CDR3 is CASSELVTSNEQYF. The CDR3 nucleotides are TGTGCCAGCAGTGAATTGGTGACTTCCAACGAGCAGTACTTC. The V and J genes are TRBV2 and TRBJ2-7; no clear D. V was clipped by 2 bases and J by 5 bases, with 13 bases between them. The germline V gene has CDR1 SNHLY and CDR2 FYNNEI. The CDR3 runs to 14 residues.

This clonotype was seen a few times. The chain joins TRBV7-9 to TRBJ2-7; 12 positions agree with TRBD1. The CDR3 is 16 amino acids. The V gene's germline CDR1 is SEHNR and CDR2 FQNEAQ (reference sequence). J gave up 4 bases and V 2 bases, and 6 bases lay outside the gene matches. Written as DNA, the CDR3 is TGTGCCAGCAGCTTACTACCGGGACAGGGGGCTTACGAGCAGTACTTC. Translation: CASSLLPGQGAYEQYF.

The V call is TRBV29-1, the J call TRBJ1-2; D possibly corresponds to TRBD1 (5 bases). V gave up 4 bases and J gave up 4 bases, with 7 bases separating them. The length of the CDR3 is 11 residues. CDR1 is SQVTM and CDR2 is ANQGSEA in the germline V gene. The CDR3 sequence is CSVAGTYGYTF. The CDR3 DNA sequence: TGCAGCGTTGCCGGGACCTATGGCTACACCTTC.

The V and J genes are TRBV12-3 or TRBV12-4 and TRBJ2-3; D unresolved. Trimming took 5 bases from V and 6 from J, leaving 6 bases between them. The CDR3 is made up of 11 amino acids. Written as DNA, the CDR3 is TGTGCCAGCAGTAGAATGGATACGCAGTATTTT. Amino acid sequence: CASSRMDTQYF.

This clonotype was seen only a few times. The V and J genes are TRBV29-1 and TRBJ1-1; D call uncertain. The V end lost 6 bases, the J end lost 4 bases, and 12 bases lay between the germline ends. The CDR3 runs to 12 residues. Germline V gene sequence: CDR1 SQVTM, CDR2 ANQGSEA. This CDR3 reads CSVRESGTEAFF. CDR3 sequence (DNA): TGCAGCGTCCGGGAATCGGGCACTGAAGCTTTCTTT. Variable domain in full (rest from reference TRBV29-1 and TRBJ1-1): SAVISQKPSRDICQRGTSLTIQCQVDSQVTMMFWYRQQPGQSLTLIATANQGSEATYESGFVIDKFPISRPNLTFSTLTVSNMSPEDSSIYLCSVRESGTEAFFGQGTRLTVV.

This chain connects TRBV11-2 to TRBJ2-1, with TRBD2 matching 9 bases. V lost 5 bases to trimming and J lost 6 bases; unmatched junction nucleotides: 8. The CDR3 sequence is 15 residues long. The germline gives CDR1 SGHAT, CDR2 FQNNGV. CDR3 loop: CASSALAGVLNEQFF. CDR3 nucleotides: TGTGCCAGCAGCGCCTTAGCGGGAGTCCTCAATGAGCAGTTCTTC.

This clonotype came up a few times. The chain employs TRBV12-3 or TRBV12-4 and TRBJ2-7, with a possible D match to TRBD1 (8 bases). Between the trimmed V and J ends, which lost 5 bases and 6 bases, there was a span of 14 bases. This CDR3 is built from 13 residues. CDR3 sequence (DNA): TGTGCCAGCAGTAACCACAGGGGGGGCGAGCAGTACTTC. Amino acid sequence: CASSNHRGGEQYF.

V is TRBV5-1 and J is TRBJ2-3; the match to TRBD1 covers 10 bases. The CDR3 loop spans 16 amino acids. Trimming removed 4 bases from V and 2 bases from J; junction bases left unmatched: 7. Germline-derived CDR1 and CDR2 are SGHRS and YFSETQ. The CDR3 nucleotides read TGCGCCAGCAGCGACCGGACAGGGGGGAACACAGATACGCAGTATTTT. Its translation is CASSDRTGGNTDTQYF.

This rearrangement joins TRBV20-1 to TRBJ2-7; the D gene is possibly TRBD2 (6 bases). This CDR3 has 17 residues. Looked up from germline, CDR1 is DFQATT and CDR2 is SNEGSKA (reference sequence). Deletions cut 1 base from V and 0 bases from J, with 19 bases between. CDR3 DNA sequence: TGCAGTGCTAGAGTCCCCCACGGGGGTGCAGGCTCCTACGAGCAGTACTTC. This gives the protein CSARVPHGGAGSYEQYF.

The chain links TRBV7-9 to TRBJ2-1, with unresolved D. The CDR3 length is 13 residues. V dropped 1 base and J dropped 8 bases, with 9 bases sitting between them. Germline CDR1 reads SEHNR; CDR2 reads FQNEAQ (reference sequence). CDR3 DNA sequence: TGTGCCAGCAGCTTAGGGACGGTGTATGAGCAGTTCTTC. This gives the protein CASSLGTVYEQFF.

This clonotype was observed a handful of times. The chain is built from TRBV27 and TRBJ2-2; 7 positions agree with TRBD2. With V trimmed by 3 bases and J by 2 bases, 6 bases remained unmatched. Germline CDR1 reads MNHEY; CDR2 reads SMNVEV (reference sequence). This CDR3 region has 16 residues. CDR3 residues: CASSLGGSINTGELFF. The DNA for the CDR3 is TGTGCCAGCAGTTTGGGCGGGAGTATTAACACCGGGGAGCTGTTTTTT.

This clonotype appeared a few times. The gene calls are TRBV11-2 and TRBJ1-4; D is unresolved. In germline, CDR1 is SGHAT, CDR2 FQNNGV. V was shortened by 5 bases and J by 7 bases, with 14 bases between the two germline ends. The CDR3 extends over 14 amino acids. The CDR3: CASSQGGPAEKLFF. In DNA, the CDR3 is TGTGCCAGCAGCCAAGGAGGCCCGGCTGAAAAACTGTTTTTT.

This clonotype was observed many times. J is TRBJ1-2 and V is TRBV5-6; no clear D. Between the trimmed V and J ends, which lost 3 bases and 7 bases, there was a span of 13 bases. Germline lookup yields CDR1 SGHDT and CDR2 YYEEEE. CDR3 length equals 13 residues. CDR3 sequence: CASSSSVVGGYTF. CDR3 sequence (DNA): TGTGCCAGCAGCTCCTCAGTAGTCGGTGGCTACACCTTC.

This clonotype turned up a few times. The chain recombines TRBV5-6 with TRBJ2-3, with 8 bases fitting TRBD1. V lost 4 bases to trimming and J lost 3 bases; unmatched junction nucleotides: 7. This CDR3 is built from 15 residues. Germline lookup yields CDR1 SGHDT and CDR2 YYEEEE. The CDR3 sequence: CASSKVGTGTDTQYF. In nucleotides, the CDR3 is TGTGCCAGCAGCAAAGTCGGGACAGGTACAGATACGCAGTATTTT.